This T cell receptor beta chain was documented in a study of T cell changes during pregnancy in multiple sclerosis. Germline CDR1 is MNHEY and CDR2 is SVGAGI. V was shortened by 2 bases and J by 3 bases, with 7 bases between the two germline ends. The CDR3 loop spans 13 amino acids. Only in-frame clones appear in the TCRdb table, and some are missing; sequencing was by immunoSEQ multiplex PCR. The sample holds approximately 44,000 clones, approximately 90% seen once. The clonotype was recovered from a female donor with multiple sclerosis, enrolled in a pregnancy study. The material was CD8+ T cells from peripheral blood mononuclear cells, obtained in the third trimester of pregnancy. The chain employs TRBV6-5 and TRBJ2-5; maybe TRBD2 (5 bases). CDR3 coding DNA: TGTGCCAGCAGTTACCTCGGGGAAGAGACCCAGTACTTC. It encodes CASSYLGEETQYF.